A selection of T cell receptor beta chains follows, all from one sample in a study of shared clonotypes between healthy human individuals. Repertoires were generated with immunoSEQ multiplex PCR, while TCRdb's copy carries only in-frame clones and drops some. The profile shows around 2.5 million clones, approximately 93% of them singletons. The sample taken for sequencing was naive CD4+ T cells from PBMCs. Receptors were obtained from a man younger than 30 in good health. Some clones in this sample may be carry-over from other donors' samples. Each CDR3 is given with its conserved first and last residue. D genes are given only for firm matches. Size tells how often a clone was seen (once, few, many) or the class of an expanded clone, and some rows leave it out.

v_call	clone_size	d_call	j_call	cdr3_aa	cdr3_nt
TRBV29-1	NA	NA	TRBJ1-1	CSVSTGTNTEAFF	TGCAGCGTTAGTACAGGGACGAACACTGAAGCTTTCTTT
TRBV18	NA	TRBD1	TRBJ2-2	CASSPPATPGQGRSGELFF	TGTGCCAGCTCACCACCTGCTACACCGGGACAGGGCCGGTCTGGGGAGCTGTTTTTT
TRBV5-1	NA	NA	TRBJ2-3	CASSLWERTNTDTQYF	TGCGCCAGCAGCCTGTGGGAAAGGACTAACACAGATACGCAGTATTTT
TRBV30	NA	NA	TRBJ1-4	CAWSVKSAGLDEKLFF	TGTGCCTGGAGTGTAAAGTCGGCCGGATTGGATGAAAAACTGTTTTTT
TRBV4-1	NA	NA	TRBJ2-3	CASSQDQDLPTDTQYF	TGCGCCAGCAGCCAAGATCAAGATCTACCCACAGATACGCAGTATTTT
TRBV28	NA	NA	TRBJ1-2	CASRLGQGGGGYTF	TGTGCCAGCAGGCTAGGGCAGGGAGGAGGGGGCTACACCTTC
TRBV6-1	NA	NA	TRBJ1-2	CASSEGPVGYGYTF	TGTGCCAGCAGTGAAGGGCCCGTTGGTTATGGCTACACCTTC
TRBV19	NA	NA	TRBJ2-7	CASSITPTLIAPRDEQYF	TGTGCCAGTAGTATAACCCCGACCTTAATAGCGCCACGGGACGAGCAGTACTTC
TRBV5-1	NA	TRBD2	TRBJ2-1	CASSPYYLQTSVRNEQFF	TGCGCCAGCAGCCCCTACTATCTCCAGACTAGCGTCCGGAATGAGCAGTTCTTC
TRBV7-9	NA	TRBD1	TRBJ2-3	CASSLGQGSTDTQYF	TGTGCCAGCAGCTTAGGACAGGGGAGCACAGATACGCAGTATTTT
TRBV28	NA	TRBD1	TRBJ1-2	CASSLGGTGGANYGYTF	TGTGCCAGCAGTCTGGGGGGGACAGGGGGCGCTAACTATGGCTACACCTTC
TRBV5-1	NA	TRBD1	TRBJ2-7	CASSFPATGNEQYF	TGCGCCAGCAGCTTCCCTGCGACAGGGAACGAGCAGTACTTC
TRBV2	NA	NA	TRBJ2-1	CASSEGLGTINEQFF	TGTGCCAGCAGTGAAGGGCTAGGGACGATCAATGAGCAGTTCTTC
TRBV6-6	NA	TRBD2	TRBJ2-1	CASRLSGYDNEQFF	TGTGCCAGCAGACTTAGCGGGTATGACAATGAGCAGTTCTTC
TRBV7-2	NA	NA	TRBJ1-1	CASSLNSLNTEAFF	TGTGCCAGCAGCTTAAACAGCTTGAACACTGAAGCTTTCTTT
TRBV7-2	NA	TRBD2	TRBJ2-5	CASSSISLAGGMETQYF	TGTGCCAGCAGCTCCATCTCATTAGCGGGAGGGATGGAGACCCAGTACTTC
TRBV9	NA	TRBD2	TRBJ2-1	CASSAVAGGSEQFF	TGTGCCAGCAGCGCTGTAGCGGGAGGTAGTGAGCAGTTCTTC
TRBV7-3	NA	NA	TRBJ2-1	CASSLSNLQGGEQFF	TGTGCCAGCAGCTTATCCAACCTTCAGGGAGGTGAGCAGTTCTTC
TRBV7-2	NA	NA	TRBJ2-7	CASSFSPGSSYEQYF	TGTGCCAGCAGCTTTTCCCCCGGGAGCTCCTACGAGCAGTACTTC
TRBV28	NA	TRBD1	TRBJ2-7	CASSSSGQGALYEQYF	TGTGCCAGCAGCTCGTCTGGCCAGGGGGCCCTCTACGAGCAGTACTTC
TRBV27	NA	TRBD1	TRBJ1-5	CASKTGQGVIQPQHF	TGTGCCAGCAAAACCGGACAGGGGGTGATTCAGCCCCAGCATTTT
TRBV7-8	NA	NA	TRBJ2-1	CASSLMGAGTYNEQFF	TGTGCCAGCAGCTTAATGGGTGCGGGCACTTACAATGAGCAGTTCTTC
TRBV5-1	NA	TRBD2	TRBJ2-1	CASSLAPSGGYNEQFF	TGCGCCAGCAGCTTGGCCCCCAGCGGGGGGTACAATGAGCAGTTCTTC
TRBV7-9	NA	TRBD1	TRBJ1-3	CASSSDRAGGNTIYF	TGTGCCAGCAGCTCAGACAGGGCGGGTGGAAACACCATATATTTT
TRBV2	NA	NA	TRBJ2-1	CASSEGSPYNEQFF	TGTGCCAGCAGTGAGGGGAGCCCCTACAATGAGCAGTTCTTC
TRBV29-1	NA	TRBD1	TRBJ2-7	CSAGQALSEQYF	TGCAGCGCTGGACAGGCACTCTCCGAGCAGTACTTC
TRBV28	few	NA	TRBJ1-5	CASSPGTRGNQPQHF	TGTGCCAGCAGTCCCGGGACTCGGGGCAATCAGCCCCAGCATTTT
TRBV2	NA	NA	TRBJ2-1	CASRRGLAANEQFF	TGTGCCAGCAGGAGGGGGCTAGCGGCCAATGAGCAGTTCTTC
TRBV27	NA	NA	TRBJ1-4	CASRVDGYGNEKLFF	TGTGCCAGCAGGGTGGACGGCTACGGAAATGAAAAACTGTTTTTT
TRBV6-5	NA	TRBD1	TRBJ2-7	CASSYPDRDDEQYF	TGTGCCAGCAGTTACCCGGACAGGGATGACGAGCAGTACTTC
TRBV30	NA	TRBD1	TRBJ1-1	CAFIQGVEAFF	TGTGCCTTCATACAGGGGGTTGAAGCTTTCTTT